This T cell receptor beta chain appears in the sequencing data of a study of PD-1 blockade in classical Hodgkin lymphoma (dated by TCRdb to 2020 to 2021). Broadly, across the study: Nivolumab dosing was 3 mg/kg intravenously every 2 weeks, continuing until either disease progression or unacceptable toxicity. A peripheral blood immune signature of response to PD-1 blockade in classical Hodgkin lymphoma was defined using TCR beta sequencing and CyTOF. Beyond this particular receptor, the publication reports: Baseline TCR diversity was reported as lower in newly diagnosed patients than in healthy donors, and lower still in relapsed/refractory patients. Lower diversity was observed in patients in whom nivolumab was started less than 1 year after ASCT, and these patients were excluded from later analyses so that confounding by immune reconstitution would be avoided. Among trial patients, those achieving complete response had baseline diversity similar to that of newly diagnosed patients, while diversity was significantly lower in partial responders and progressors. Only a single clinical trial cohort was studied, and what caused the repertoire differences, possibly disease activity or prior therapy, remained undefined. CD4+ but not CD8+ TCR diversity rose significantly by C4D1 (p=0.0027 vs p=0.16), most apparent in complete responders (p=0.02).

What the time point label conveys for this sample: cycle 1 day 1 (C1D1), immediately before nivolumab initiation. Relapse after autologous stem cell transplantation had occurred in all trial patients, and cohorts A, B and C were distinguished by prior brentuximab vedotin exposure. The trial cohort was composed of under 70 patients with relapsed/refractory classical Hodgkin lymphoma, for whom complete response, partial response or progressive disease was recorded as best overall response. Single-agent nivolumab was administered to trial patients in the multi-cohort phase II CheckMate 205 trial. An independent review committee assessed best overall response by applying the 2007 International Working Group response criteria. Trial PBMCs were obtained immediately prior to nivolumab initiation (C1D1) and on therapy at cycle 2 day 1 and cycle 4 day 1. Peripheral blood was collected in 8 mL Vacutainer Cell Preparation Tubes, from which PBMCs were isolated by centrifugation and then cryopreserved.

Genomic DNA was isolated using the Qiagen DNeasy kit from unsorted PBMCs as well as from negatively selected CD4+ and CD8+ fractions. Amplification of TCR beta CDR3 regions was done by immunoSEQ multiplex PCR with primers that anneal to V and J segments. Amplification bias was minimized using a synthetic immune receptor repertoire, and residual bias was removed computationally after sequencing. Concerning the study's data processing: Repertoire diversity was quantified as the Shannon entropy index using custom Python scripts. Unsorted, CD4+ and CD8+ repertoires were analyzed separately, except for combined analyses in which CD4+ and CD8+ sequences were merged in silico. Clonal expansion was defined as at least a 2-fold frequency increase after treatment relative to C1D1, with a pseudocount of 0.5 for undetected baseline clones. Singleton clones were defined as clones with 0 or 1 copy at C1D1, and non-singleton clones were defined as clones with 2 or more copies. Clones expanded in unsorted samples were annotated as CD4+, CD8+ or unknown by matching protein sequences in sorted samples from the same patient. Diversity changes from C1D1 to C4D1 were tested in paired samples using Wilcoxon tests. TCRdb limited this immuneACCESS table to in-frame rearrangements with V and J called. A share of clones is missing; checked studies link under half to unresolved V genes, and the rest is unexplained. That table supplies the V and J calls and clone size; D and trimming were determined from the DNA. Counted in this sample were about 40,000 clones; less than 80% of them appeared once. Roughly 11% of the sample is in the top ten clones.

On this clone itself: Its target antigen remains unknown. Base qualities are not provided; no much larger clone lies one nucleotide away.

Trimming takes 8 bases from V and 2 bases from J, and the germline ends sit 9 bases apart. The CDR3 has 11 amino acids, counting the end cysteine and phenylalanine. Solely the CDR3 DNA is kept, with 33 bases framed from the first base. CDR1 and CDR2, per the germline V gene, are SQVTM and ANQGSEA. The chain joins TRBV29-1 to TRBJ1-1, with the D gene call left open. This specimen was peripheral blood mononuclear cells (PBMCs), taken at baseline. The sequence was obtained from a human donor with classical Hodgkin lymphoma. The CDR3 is CSTRLNTEAFF. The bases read TGCAGCACCCGATTAAACACTGAAGCTTTCTTT. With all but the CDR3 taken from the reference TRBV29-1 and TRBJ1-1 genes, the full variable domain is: SAVISQKPSRDICQRGTSLTIQCQVDSQVTMMFWYRQQPGQSLTLIATANQGSEATYESGFVIDKFPISRPNLTFSTLTVSNMSPEDSSIYLCSTRLNTEAFFGQGTRLTVV.